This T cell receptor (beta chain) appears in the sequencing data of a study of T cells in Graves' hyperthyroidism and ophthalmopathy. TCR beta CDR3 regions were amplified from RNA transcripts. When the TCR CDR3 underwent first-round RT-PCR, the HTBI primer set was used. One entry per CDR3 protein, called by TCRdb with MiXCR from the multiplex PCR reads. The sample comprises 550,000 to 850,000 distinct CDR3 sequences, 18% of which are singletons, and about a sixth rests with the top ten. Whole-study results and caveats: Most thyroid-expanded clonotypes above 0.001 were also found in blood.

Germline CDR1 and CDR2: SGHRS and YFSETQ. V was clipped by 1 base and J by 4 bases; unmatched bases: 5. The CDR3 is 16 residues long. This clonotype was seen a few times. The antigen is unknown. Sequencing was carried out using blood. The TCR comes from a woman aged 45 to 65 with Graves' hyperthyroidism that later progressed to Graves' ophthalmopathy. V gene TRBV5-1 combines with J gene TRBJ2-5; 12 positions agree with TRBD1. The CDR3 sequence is CASSLRPGQGAETQYF. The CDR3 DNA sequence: TGCGCCAGCAGCTTGAGACCGGGACAGGGGGCAGAGACCCAGTACTTC.